This T cell receptor beta chain was sequenced during a study of somatic mutations in cytotoxic T cells in rheumatoid arthritis. Background on the study: Collection of patient blood (approximately 30 ml EDTA) took place right after diagnosis, before any treatment.

Under the authors' procedure: There were rare matches between patient CD8+ clones larger than 1% and published virus-specific TCRB sequences. The repertoire was sequenced with immunoSEQ multiplex PCR; TCRdb's copy has only in-frame clones and lacks some. V, J and clone size are taken as reported in that table, and D and trimming were inferred from the DNA itself. The profile shows over 15,000 clones, about 81% of them singletons. Relative to its sample, this clone is large (0.1 to 1%). Its antigen is not known. Study-level results: Within the rheumatoid arthritis patients, CD8+ clonality went up as age increased (Spearman r=0.49). The same was not true of the healthy controls.

V trimming: 3 bases; J trimming: 2 bases; junction bases outside the gene matches: 11. Germline loops: CDR1 SGHAT, CDR2 FQNNGV. CDR3 length: 17 amino acids. J is TRBJ2-7 and V is TRBV11-2, with 9 positions matching TRBD1. This TCR was sampled from an adult with rheumatoid arthritis. Sequencing was performed on CD8+ T cells sorted from blood. For the CDR3, the DNA is TGTGCCAGCAGCTTGAACGGGGACAGGGTCTCGGCCTACGAGCAGTACTTC. The encoded protein is CASSLNGDRVSAYEQYF.